This T cell receptor beta chain is from a study of PD-1 blockade in mismatch repair-deficient tumors. General study results and limits: After pembrolizumab, tumor-resident clones rose rapidly, then generally contracted before radiologic responses.

Comments on this clone: Antigen specificity is unknown.

Produced via immunoSEQ multiplex PCR; TCRdb's table is partial and in-frame only. The top ten clones hold over 9.5% of a sample with around 120,000 clones, about 90% of them seen once. PCR or immunohistochemistry showed mismatch repair deficiency in every enrolled patient. The CDR3 sequence is 14 residues long. CDR1 and CDR2 (germline): LNHDA, SQIVND (reference sequence). The V gene end was trimmed by 1 base and the J gene end by 4 bases; junction bases not matched to a gene: 3. The sequencing here drew on peripheral blood, taken approximately 72 weeks after starting pembrolizumab. The V and J genes are TRBV19 and TRBJ2-7; 8 bases align to TRBD1. This sequence was found in an adult with mismatch repair-deficient cancer. The CDR3 nucleotides read TGTGCCAGTAGTATAGGTCAGGGGGCGTACGAGCAGTACTTC. Protein sequence: CASSIGQGAYEQYF.